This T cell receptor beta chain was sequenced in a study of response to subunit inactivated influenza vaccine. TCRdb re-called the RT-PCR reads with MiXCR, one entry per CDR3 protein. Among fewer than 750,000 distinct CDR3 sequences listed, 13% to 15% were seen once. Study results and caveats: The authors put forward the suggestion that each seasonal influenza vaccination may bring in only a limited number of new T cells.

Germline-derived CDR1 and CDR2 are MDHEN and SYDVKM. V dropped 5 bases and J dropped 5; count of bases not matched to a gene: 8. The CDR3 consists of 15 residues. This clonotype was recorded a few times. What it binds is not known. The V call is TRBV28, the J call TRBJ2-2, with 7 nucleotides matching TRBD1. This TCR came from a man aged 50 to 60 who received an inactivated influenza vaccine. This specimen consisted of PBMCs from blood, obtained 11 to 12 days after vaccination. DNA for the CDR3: TGTGCCAGCAGTCACCGGACAGGTTTTACCGGGGAGCTGTTTTTT. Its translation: CASSHRTGFTGELFF.